This T cell receptor (beta chain) was documented in a study of blood T cells in healthy people across ages. The authors ran a second PCR of about 7 to 11 cycles using a sample-barcoded 5' primer and a J-beta primer mix. TCRdb re-analysed the 5' RACE reads in MiXCR, keeping a single row per CDR3 protein. The data hold about 780,000 distinct CDR3 sequences, with about a quarter observed a single time. Germline-derived CDR1 and CDR2 are LGHNT and FRNRAP. The CDR3 contains 14 residues. V lost 5 bases and J lost 4, with 14 bases in between. The same data also went into a second study, on T cells of mothers and their children. That work contributes: Every mother produced more than 8 million TCR beta CDR3 reads, whereas every child provided 2.5 million to 3 million. Related pairs of mothers and children showed slightly higher, non-significant overlap versus unrelated pairs.

The chain is built from TRBV12-5 and TRBJ2-5, with D uncertain. This clonotype was sampled from a boy younger than 18 in good health. The sample consisted of blood. The CDR3, as DNA: TGTGCTAGTGGTCCCACTCCCATTTCAGAGACCCAGTACTTC. As protein: CASGPTPISETQYF.